The clone carrying this TCR beta chain has a count of ten or more. The antigen remains undetermined. TCRdb analysed the reads with MiXCR anew, one entry per CDR3 protein. Of roughly 500,000 distinct CDR3 sequences listed, about 39% were seen once; the top ten hold about 39%. The data derive from a study of T cell repertoires in cytomegalovirus infection. Study-level background: The authors relied on CMV epitopes, both recently identified HLA-C-restricted and well-studied HLA-B-restricted.

General study findings and limits: In two of eight donors, the top clonotype was HLA-C-restricted CMV-specific.

The CDR3 consists of 14 residues. Per the germline V gene, CDR1 is SGHVS and CDR2 is FQNEAQ. V shed 2 bases and J shed 2 bases, with 10 bases lying between them. This specimen consisted of cultured PBMCs, obtained from culture after CMV antigen stimulation. The clonotype comes from a human donor in good health (CMV status not recorded). Some clones in this sample may be carry-over from other donors' samples. The chain has TRBV7-8 and TRBJ2-7, with D perhaps matching TRBD1 (5 bases). The CDR3 spells CASSLSRRAYEQYF. In nucleotides, the CDR3 is TGTGCCAGCAGCTTATCTCGCAGGGCCTACGAGCAGTACTTC.